The T cell receptor (beta chain) under discussion was sequenced for a study of control samples from healthy donors and cancer patients. This table comes from immunoSEQ multiplex PCR, and its TCRdb copy is limited to in-frame clones, with some not included. The top ten clones hold about 2.5% of a sample with about 120,000 clones, around 90% of them seen once. This clonotype originated in a middle-aged man in good health. What was sequenced was blood.

The DNA of the CDR3 is TGTGCCAGCAGCGTAGAGTCCAGAGATTCACCCCTCCACTTT. This encodes CASSVESRDSPLHF. This chain links TRBV9 with TRBJ1-6; D uncertain. Germline V gene data show CDR1 as SGDLS and CDR2 as YYNGEE. The CDR3 loop spans 14 amino acids. V was shortened by 0 bases and J by 8 bases, with 9 bases between the two germline ends.